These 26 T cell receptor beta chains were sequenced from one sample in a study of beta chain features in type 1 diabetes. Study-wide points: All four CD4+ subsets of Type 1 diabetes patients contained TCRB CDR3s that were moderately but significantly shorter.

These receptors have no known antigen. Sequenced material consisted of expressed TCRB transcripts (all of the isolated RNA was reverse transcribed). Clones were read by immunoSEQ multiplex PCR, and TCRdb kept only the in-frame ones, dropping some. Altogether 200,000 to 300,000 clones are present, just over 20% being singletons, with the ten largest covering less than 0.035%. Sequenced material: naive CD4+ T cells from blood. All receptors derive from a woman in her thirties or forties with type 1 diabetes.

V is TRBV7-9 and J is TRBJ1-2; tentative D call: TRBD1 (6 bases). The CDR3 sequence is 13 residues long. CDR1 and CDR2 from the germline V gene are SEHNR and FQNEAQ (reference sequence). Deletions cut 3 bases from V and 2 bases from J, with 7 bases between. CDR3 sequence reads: CASSFTGNYGYTF. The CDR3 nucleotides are TGTGCCAGCAGCTTTACAGGGAACTATGGCTACACCTTC.

CDR3 nucleotides: TGTGCCAGCTCACCTCAGGGTGAGTATCAGCCCCAGCATTTT. This encodes CASSPQGEYQPQHF. This rearrangement joins TRBV18 to TRBJ1-5; D may be TRBD1 (5 bases). From germline, CDR1 is KGHSH and CDR2 LQKENI. The CDR3 runs to 14 residues. V lost 3 bases, J lost 5 bases, and 11 bases lay in between.

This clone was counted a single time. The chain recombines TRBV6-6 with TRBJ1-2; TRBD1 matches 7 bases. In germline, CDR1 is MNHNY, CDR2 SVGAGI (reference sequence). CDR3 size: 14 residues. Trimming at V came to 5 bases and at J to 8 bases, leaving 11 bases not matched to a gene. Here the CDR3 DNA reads TGTGCCAGCAGTCCTTCCGGGACAGAAGAAGGCTACACCTTC. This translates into CASSPSGTEEGYTF.

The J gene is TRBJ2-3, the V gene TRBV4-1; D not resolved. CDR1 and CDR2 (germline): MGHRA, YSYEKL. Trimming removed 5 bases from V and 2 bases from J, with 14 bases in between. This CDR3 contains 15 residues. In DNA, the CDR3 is TGCGCCAGCAGCGCAACGATCTACGTCACAGATACGCAGTATTTT. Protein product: CASSATIYVTDTQYF.

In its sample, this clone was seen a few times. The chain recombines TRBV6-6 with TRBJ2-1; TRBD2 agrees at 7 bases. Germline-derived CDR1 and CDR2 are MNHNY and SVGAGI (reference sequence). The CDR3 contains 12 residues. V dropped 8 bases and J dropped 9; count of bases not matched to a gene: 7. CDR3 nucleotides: TGTGCCAGCGGGGAGGGTACGGGTGAGCAGTTCTTC. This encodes CASGEGTGEQFF.

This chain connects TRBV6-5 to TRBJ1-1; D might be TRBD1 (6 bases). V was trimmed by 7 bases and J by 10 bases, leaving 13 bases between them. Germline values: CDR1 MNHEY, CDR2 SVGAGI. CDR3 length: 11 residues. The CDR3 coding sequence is TGTGCCAGCACCTACCAAGGGGGAGCTTTCTTT. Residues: CASTYQGGAFF.

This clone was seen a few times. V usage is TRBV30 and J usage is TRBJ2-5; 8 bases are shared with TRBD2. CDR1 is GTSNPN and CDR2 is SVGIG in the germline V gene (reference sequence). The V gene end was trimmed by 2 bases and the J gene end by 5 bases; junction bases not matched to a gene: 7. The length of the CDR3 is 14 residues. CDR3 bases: TGTGCCTGGAGTAACCAGGGACTAGATGAGACCCAGTACTTC. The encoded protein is CAWSNQGLDETQYF.

CDR3 in amino acids: CAWSEGRGRRGNQPQHF. In DNA form, the CDR3 reads TGTGCCTGGAGTGAGGGGAGGGGACGCAGGGGCAATCAGCCCCAGCATTTT. V and J are TRBV30 and TRBJ1-5, with TRBD1 as a possible D gene (5 bases). The V and J ends lost 1 base and 2 bases respectively, with 18 bases between them. The CDR3 sequence is 17 residues long. CDR1 GTSNPN and CDR2 SVGIG come from the germline V gene (reference sequence). Variable domain in full (rest from reference TRBV30 and TRBJ1-5): SQTIHQWPATLVQPVGSPLSLECTVEGTSNPNLYWYRQAAGRGLQLLFYSVGIGQISSEVPQNLSASRPQDRQFILSSKKLLLSDSGFYLCAWSEGRGRRGNQPQHFGDGTRLSIL.

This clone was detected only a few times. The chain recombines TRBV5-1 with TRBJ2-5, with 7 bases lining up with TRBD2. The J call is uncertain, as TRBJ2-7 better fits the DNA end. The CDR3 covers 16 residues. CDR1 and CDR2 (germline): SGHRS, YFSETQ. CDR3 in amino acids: CASSSESRLADYEQYF. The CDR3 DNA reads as TGCGCCAGCAGCTCGGAATCCCGGCTAGCGGACTACGAGCAGTACTTC.

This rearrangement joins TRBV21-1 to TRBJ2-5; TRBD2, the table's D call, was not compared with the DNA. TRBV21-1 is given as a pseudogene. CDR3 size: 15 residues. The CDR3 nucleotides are TGTGCCAGCAGCGGGACTAGTCCTTTCCAAGAGACCCAGTACTTC. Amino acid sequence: CASSGTSPFQETQYF.

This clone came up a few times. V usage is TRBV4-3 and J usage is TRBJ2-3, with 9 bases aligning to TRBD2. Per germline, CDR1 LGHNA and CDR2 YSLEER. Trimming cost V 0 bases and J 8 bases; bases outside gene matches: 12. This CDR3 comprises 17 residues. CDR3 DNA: TGCGCCAGCAGCCAAGATCCTAGCGGGGCCACTCCCAGTACGCAGTATTTT. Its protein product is CASSQDPSGATPSTQYF.

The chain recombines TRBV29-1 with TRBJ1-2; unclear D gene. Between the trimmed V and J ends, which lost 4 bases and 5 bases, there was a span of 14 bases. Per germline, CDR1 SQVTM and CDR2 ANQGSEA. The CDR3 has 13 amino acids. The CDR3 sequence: CSVAPRFGYGYTF. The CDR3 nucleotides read TGCAGCGTTGCCCCCAGGTTTGGATATGGCTACACCTTC.

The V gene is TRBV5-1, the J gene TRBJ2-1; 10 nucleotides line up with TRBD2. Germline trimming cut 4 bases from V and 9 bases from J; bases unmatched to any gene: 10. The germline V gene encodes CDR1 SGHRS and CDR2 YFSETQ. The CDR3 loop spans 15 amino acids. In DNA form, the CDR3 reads TGCGCCAGCAGCCCTGAGCAGCGGGGGGGCAGTGAGCAGTTCTTC. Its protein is CASSPEQRGGSEQFF. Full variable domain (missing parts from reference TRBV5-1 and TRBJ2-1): KAGVTQTPRYLIKTRGQQVTLSCSPISGHRSVSWYQQTPGQGLQFLFEYFSETQRNKGNFPGRFSGRQFSNSRSEMNVSTLELGDSALYLCASSPEQRGGSEQFFGPGTRLTVL.

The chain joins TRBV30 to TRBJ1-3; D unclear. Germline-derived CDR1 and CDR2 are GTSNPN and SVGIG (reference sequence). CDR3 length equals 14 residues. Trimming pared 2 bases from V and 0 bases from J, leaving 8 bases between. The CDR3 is CAWSTTSSGNTIYF. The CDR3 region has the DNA TGTGCCTGGAGTACCACGAGCTCTGGAAACACCATATATTTT.

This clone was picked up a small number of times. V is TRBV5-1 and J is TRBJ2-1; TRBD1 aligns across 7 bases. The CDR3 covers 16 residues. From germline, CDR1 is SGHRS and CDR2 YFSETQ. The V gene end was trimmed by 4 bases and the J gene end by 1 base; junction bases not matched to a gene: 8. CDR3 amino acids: CASSPEGAMSYNEQFF. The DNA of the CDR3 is TGCGCCAGCAGCCCCGAGGGGGCTATGTCCTACAATGAGCAGTTCTTC.

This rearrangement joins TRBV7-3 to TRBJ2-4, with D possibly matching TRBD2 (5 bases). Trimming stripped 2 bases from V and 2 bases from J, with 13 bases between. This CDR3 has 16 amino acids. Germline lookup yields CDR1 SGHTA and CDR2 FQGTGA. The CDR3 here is CASSLGSGTSKNIQYF. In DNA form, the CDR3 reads TGTGCCAGCAGCTTAGGGAGCGGCACCTCCAAAAACATTCAGTACTTC. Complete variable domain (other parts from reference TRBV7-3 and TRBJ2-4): GAGVSQTPSNKVTEKGKYVELRCDPISGHTALYWYRQSLGQGPEFLIYFQGTGAADDSGLPNDRFFAVRPEGSVSTLKIQRTERGDSAVYLCASSLGSGTSKNIQYFGAGTRLSVL.

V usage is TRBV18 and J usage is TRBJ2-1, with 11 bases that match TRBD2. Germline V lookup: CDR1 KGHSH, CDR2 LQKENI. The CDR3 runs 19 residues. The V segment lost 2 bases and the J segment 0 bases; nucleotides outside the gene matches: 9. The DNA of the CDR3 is TGTGCCAGCTCACCATTGACGACTAGCGGGGCTAGCTCCTACAATGAGCAGTTCTTC. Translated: CASSPLTTSGASSYNEQFF.

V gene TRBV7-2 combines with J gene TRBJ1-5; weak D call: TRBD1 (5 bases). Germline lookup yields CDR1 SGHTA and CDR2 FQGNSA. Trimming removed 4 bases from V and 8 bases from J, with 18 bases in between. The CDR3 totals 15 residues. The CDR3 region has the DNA TGTGCCAGCAGCTCTGACCCCGGGGGGTCTGAGCCCCAGCATTTT. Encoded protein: CASSSDPGGSEPQHF.

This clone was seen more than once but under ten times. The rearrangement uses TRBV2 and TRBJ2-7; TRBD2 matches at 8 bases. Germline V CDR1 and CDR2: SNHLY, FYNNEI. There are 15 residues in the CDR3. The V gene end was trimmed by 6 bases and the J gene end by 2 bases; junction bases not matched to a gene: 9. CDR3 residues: CASRAQLADPYEQYF. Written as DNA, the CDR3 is TGTGCCAGCAGAGCACAACTAGCGGATCCCTACGAGCAGTACTTC. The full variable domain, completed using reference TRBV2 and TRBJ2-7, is EPEVTQTPSHQVTQMGQEVILRCVPISNHLYFYWYRQILGQKVEFLVSFYNNEISEKSEIFDDQFSVERPDGSNFTLKIRSTKLEDSAMYFCASRAQLADPYEQYFGPGTRLTVT.

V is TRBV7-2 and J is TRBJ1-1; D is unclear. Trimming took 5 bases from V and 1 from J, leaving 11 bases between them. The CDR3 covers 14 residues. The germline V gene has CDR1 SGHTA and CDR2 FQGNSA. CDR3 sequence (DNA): TGTGCCAGCAGCCCCCGGTCGGGGAACACTGAAGCTTTCTTT. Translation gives CASSPRSGNTEAFF.

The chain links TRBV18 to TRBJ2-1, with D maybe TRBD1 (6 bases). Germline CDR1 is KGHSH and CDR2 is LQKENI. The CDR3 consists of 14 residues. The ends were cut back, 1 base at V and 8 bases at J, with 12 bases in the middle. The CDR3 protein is CASSPRSGVDEQFF. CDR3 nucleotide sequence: TGTGCCAGCTCACCACGGTCAGGGGTGGATGAGCAGTTCTTC. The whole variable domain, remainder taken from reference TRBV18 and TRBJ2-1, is NAGVMQNPRHLVRRRGQEARLRCSPMKGHSHVYWYRQLPEEGLKFMVYLQKENIIDESGMPKERFSAEFPKEGPSILRIQQVVRGDSAAYFCASSPRSGVDEQFFGPGTRLTVL.

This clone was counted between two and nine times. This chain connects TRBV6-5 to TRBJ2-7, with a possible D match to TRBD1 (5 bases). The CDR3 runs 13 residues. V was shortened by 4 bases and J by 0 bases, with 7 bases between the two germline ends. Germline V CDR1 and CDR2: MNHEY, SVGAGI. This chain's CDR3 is CASSWGSSYEQYF. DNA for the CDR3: TGTGCCAGCAGTTGGGGCAGCTCCTACGAGCAGTACTTC.

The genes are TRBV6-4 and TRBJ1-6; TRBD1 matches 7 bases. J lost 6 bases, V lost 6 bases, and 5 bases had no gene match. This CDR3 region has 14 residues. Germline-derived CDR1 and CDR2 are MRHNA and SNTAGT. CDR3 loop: CASRQGNGNSPLHF. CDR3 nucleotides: TGTGCCAGCAGACAGGGGAACGGTAATTCACCCCTCCACTTT.

The CDR3 loop is CASSVAGTADTQYF. The CDR3 coding sequence is TGTGCCAGCAGCGTAGCGGGAACGGCAGATACGCAGTATTTT. V and J are TRBV5-6 and TRBJ2-3; 8 bases map to TRBD2. J lost 4 bases, V lost 4 bases, and 5 bases had no gene match. The CDR3 contains 14 residues. The V gene's germline CDR1 is SGHDT and CDR2 YYEEEE.

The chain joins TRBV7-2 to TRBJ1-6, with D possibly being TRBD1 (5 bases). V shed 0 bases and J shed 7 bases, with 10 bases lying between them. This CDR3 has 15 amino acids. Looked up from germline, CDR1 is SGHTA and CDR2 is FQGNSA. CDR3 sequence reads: CASSLARQGNSPLHF. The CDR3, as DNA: TGTGCCAGCAGCTTAGCGAGGCAGGGAAATTCACCCCTCCACTTT.

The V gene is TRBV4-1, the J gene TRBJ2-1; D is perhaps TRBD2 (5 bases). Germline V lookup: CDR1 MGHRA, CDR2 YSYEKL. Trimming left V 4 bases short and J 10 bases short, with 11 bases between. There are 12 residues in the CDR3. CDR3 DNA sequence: TGCGCCAGCAGCCTTGCCACGGGGGAGCAGTTCTTC. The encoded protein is CASSLATGEQFF.